This T cell receptor (beta chain) was sequenced for a study of vaccination and CD4 T cells after COVID-19. Whole-study context: Taking of post-vaccine samples occurred a median around 72 days after dose two (range 14 to 241). Findings of the study overall: The study found that a median approximately 83% of reactive clones in convalescent patients appeared only post-vaccination.

In this sample, this clonotype is large (0.1 to 1%). The antigen remains undetermined. The CDR3 extends over 14 amino acids. The V end lost 6 bases, the J end lost 3 bases, and 12 bases lay between the germline ends. Germline V CDR1 and CDR2: MGHDK, SYGVNS. Oncomine TCR Beta short-read sequencing was applied to DNA from cultured CD4+ T cells. CD4+ T cells were cultured, and genomic DNA was extracted from them. MiXCR, run by TCRdb on the PCR reads, gives a single entry per CDR3 protein. The sample contains 14,000 or so distinct CDR3 sequences, 52% of which appear only once. Regarding treatment: approximately 9-day PBMC culture with coronavirus spike peptide pools or control peptides (ViraFEST assay). Peptide pools at approximately 10 ug/ml and IL-2 at 8.5 to 10 IU/ml were added to cultures of under 2.5 million PBMCs per well.

What was sequenced was CD4+ T cells from blood, cultured in vitro. The rearrangement joins TRBV25-1 to TRBJ1-5, with no clear D. The source is a human donor who had recovered from COVID-19. CDR3: CASSRPGFNQPQHF. The CDR3 nucleotides read TGTGCCAGCAGCAGGCCAGGCTTCAATCAGCCCCAGCATTTT.